The present T cell receptor (beta chain) was sequenced within a study of blood T cells in healthy people across ages. Study-level findings and limits: Observed TCR beta diversity per million T cells went down as age went up. This fall followed a roughly linear course with age.

Together with a sample-barcoded 5' primer, a J-beta primer mix was included in a second PCR lasting roughly 6 to 12 cycles. Each cDNA was tagged by a template-switch adaptor containing 12 random nucleotides. TCRdb passed the 5' RACE reads through MiXCR, listing each CDR3 protein once. The sample holds approximately 810,000 distinct CDR3 sequences, more than 25% seen once. This clonotype occurred a few times. Antigen: not known. Each donor was a healthy Caucasian individual from Russia, aged about 6 to 95. PBMCs, at least 6.5 million per sample, were isolated. The CDR3 extends over 13 amino acids. Looked up from germline, CDR1 is WSHSY and CDR2 is SAAADI.

What was sequenced was blood. The V gene is TRBV10-2, the J gene TRBJ2-5; TRBD1 matches at 8 bases. Gene TRBJ2-7 matches the end of the DNA better, so the J call may be wrong. The sequence was obtained from a woman aged 80 or older in good health. The CDR3 loop reads CASSIPGGAEQYF. For the CDR3, the DNA is TGCGCCAGCAGTATTCCAGGGGGCGCCGAGCAGTACTTC.